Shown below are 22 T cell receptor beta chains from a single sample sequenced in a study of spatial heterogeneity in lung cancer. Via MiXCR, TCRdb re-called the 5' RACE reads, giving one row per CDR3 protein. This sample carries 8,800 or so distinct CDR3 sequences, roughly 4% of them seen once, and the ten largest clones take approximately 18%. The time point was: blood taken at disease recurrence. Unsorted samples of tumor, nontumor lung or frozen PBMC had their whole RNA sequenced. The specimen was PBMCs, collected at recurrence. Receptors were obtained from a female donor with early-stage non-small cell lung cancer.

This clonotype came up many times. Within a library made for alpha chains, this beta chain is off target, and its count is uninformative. The DNA of the CDR3 is TGTGCCATTAAAAGGGAAAGCTCCTACAATGAGCAGTTCTTC. This gives the protein CAIKRESSYNEQFF. This chain links TRBV27 with TRBJ2-1; D call uncertain. Germline CDR1 reads MNHEY; CDR2 reads SMNVEV (reference sequence). The length of the CDR3 is 14 residues. Trimming took off 10 bases at V and 0 bases at J, with 13 bases between the two ends.

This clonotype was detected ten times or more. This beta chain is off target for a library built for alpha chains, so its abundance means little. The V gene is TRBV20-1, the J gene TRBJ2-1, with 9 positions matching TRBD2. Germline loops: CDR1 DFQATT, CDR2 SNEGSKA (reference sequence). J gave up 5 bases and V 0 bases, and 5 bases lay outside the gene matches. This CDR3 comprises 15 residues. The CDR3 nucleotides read TGCAGTGCTAGAGATACGCGGGGGGGCCACAATGAGCAGTTCTTC. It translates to CSARDTRGGHNEQFF.

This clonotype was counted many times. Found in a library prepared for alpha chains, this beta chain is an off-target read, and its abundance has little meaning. The CDR3 DNA follows: TGTGCCAAAAGGGGCGCGTTCAATTCCGGGGAGCTGTTTTTT. Amino acids: CAKRGAFNSGELFF. The chain couples TRBV2 to TRBJ2-2, with a tentative D call TRBD1 (5 bases). In germline, CDR1 is SNHLY, CDR2 FYNNEI. The CDR3 consists of 14 residues. Trimming stripped 10 bases from V and 6 bases from J, with 18 bases between.

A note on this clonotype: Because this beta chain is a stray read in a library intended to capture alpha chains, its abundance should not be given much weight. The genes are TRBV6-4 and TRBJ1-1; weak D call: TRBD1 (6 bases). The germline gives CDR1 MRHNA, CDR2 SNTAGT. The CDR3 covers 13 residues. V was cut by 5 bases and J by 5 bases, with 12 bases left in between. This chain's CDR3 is CASSPGGETEAFF. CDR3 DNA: TGTGCCAGCAGTCCCGGGGGCGAAACTGAAGCTTTCTTT.

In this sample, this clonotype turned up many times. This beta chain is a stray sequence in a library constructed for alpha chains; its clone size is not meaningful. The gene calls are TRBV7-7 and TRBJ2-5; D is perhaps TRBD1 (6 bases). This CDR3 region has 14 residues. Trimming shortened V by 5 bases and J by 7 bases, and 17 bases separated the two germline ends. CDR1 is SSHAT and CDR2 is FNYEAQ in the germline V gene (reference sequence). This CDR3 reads CASSSQGLSGTQYF. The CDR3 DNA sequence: TGTGCCAGCAGCAGTCAGGGGTTATCGGGGACCCAGTACTTC.

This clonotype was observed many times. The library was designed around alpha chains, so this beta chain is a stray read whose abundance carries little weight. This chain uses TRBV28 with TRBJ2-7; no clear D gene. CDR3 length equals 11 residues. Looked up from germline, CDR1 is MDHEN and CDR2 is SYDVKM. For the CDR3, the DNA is TGTGCGTCTGGTCTGTCCTACGAGCAGTACTTC. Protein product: CASGLSYEQYF.

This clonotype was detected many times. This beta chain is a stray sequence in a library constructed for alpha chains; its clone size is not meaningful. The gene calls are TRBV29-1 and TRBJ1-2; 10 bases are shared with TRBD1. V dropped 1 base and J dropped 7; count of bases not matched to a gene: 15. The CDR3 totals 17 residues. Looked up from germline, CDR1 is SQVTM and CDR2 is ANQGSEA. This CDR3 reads CSVEAPWDRGRWSGYTF. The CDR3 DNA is TGCAGCGTTGAAGCACCATGGGACAGGGGCCGATGGAGTGGCTACACCTTC.

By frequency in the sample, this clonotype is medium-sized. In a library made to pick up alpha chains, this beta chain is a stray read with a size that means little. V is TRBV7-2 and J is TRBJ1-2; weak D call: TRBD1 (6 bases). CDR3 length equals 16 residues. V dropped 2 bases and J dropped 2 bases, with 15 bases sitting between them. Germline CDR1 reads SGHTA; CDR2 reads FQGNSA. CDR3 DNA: TGTGCCAGCAGCTTATGGGGGGGCCGAACGAACTATGGCTACACCTTC. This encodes CASSLWGGRTNYGYTF. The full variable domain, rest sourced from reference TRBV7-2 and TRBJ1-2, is GAGVSQSPSNKVTEKGKDVELRCDPISGHTALYWYRQSLGQGLEFLIYFQGNSAPDKSGLPSDRFSAERTGGSVSTLTIQRTQQEDSAVYLCASSLWGGRTNYGYTFGSGTRLTVV.

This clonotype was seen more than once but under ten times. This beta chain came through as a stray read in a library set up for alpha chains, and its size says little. The CDR3 is CASSPGTSFGTDTQYF. DNA for the CDR3: TGCGCCAGCAGCCCCGGGACTAGCTTCGGCACAGATACGCAGTATTTT. This chain uses TRBV4-3 with TRBJ2-3; 9 bases are a match to TRBD2. CDR3 length: 16 amino acids. V gave up 4 bases and J gave up 1 base; unmatched junction bases: 6. The germline V gene has CDR1 LGHNA and CDR2 YSLEER.

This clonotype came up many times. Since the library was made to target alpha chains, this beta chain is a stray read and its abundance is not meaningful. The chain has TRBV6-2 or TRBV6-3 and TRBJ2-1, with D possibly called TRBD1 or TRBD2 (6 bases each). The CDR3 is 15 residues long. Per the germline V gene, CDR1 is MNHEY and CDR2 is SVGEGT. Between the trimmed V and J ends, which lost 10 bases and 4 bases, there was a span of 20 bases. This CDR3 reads CAILGTGALYNEQFF. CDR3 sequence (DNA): TGTGCCATCCTGGGGACGGGGGCCTTGTACAATGAGCAGTTCTTC.

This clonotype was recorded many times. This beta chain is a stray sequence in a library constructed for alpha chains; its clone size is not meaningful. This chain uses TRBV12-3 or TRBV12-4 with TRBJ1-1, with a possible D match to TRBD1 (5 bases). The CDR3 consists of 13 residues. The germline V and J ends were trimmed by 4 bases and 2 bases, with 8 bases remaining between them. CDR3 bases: TGTGCCAGCAGTTCACAGGTCAACACTGAAGCTTTCTTT. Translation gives CASSSQVNTEAFF.

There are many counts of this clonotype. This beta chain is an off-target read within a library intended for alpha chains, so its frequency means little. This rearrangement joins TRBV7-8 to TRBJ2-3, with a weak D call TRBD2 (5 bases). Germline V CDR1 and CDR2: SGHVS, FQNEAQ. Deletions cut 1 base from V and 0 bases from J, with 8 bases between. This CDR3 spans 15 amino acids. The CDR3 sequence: CASSLGGASTDTQYF. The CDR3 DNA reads TGTGCCAGCAGCTTAGGGGGAGCTAGCACAGATACGCAGTATTTT. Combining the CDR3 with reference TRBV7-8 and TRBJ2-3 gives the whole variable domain GAGVSQSPRYKVAKRGQDVALRCDPISGHVSLFWYQQALGQGPEFLTYFQNEAQLDKSGLPSDRFFAERPEGSVSTLKIQRTQQEDSAVYLCASSLGGASTDTQYFGPGTRLTVL.

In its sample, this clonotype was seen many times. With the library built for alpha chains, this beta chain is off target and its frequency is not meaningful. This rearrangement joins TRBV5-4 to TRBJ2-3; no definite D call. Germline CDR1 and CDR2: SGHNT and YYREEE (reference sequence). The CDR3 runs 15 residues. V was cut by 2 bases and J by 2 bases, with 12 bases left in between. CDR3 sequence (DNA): TGTGCCAGCAGCTTCGAAGGTGTAAACACAGATACGCAGTATTTT. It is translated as CASSFEGVNTDTQYF.

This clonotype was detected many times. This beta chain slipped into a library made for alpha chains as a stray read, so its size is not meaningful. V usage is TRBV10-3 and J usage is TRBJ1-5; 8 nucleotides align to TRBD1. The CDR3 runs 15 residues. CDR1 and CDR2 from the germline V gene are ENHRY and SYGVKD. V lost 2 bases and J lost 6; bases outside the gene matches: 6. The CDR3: CAISEGRGRGQPQHF. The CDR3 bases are TGTGCCATCAGTGAGGGCAGGGGGCGAGGTCAGCCCCAGCATTTT.

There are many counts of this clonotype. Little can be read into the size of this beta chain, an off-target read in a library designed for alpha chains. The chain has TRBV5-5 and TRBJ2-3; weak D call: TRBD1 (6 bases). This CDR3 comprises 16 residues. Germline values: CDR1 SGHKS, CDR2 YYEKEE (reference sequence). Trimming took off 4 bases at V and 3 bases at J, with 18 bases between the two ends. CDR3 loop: CASSVYGTRRTDTQYF. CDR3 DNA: TGTGCCAGCAGCGTTTATGGGACACGTCGAACAGATACGCAGTATTTT. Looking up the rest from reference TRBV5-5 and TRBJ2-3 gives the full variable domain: DAGVTQSPTHLIKTRGQQVTLRCSPISGHKSVSWYQQVLGQGPQFIFQYYEKEERGRGNFPDRFSARQFPNYSSELNVNALLLGDSALYLCASSVYGTRRTDTQYFGPGTRLTVL.

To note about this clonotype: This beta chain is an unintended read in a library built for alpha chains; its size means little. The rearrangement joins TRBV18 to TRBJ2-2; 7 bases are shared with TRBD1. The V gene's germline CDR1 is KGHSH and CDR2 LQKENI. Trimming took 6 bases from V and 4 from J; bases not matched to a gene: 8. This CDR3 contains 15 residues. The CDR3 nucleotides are TGTGCCAGCTCCCTCCGAGGGGACAGCACCGGGGAGCTGTTTTTT. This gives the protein CASSLRGDSTGELFF.

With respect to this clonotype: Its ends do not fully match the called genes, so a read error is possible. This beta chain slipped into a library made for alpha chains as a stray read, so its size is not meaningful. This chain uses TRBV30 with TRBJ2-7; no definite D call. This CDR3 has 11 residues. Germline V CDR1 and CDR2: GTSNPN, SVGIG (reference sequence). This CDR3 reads CVWSSTYEQYF. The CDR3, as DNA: TGTGTCTGGAGTAGCACCTACGAGCAGTACTTC.

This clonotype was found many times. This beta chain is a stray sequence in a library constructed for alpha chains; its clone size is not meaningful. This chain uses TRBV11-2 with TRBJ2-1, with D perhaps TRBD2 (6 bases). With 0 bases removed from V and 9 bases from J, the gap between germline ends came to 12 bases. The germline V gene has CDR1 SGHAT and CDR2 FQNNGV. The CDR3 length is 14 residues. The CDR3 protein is CASSLEGTGFEQFF. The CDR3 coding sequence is TGTGCCAGCAGCTTAGAGGGGACTGGGTTTGAGCAGTTCTTC.

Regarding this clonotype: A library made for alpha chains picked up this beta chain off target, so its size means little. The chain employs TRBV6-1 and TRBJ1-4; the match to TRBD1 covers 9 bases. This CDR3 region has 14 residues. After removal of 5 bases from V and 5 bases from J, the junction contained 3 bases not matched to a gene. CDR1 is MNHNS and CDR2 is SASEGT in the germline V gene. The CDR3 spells CASSSQGANEKLFF. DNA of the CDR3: TGTGCCAGCAGTTCACAGGGGGCGAATGAAAAACTGTTTTTT.

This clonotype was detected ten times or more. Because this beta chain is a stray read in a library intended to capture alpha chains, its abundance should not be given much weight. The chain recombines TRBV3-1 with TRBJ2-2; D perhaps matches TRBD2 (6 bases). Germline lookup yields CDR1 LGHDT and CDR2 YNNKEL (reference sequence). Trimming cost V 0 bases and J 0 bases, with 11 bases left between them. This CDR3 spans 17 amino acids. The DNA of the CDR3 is TGTGCCAGCAGCCAAGACCACGGACTACCGAACACCGGGGAGCTGTTTTTT. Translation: CASSQDHGLPNTGELFF.

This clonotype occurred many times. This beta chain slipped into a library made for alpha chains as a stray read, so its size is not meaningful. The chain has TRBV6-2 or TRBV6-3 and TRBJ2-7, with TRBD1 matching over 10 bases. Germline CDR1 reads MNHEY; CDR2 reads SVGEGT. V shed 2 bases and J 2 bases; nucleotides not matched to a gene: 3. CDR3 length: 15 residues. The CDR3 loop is CASSYGTGDPYEQYF. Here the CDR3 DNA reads TGTGCCAGCAGTTACGGGACAGGGGATCCCTACGAGCAGTACTTC.

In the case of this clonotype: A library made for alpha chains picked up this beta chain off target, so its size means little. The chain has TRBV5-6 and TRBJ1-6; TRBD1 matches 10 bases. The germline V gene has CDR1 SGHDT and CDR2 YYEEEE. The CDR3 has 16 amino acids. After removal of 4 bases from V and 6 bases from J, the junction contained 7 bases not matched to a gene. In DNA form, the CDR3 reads TGTGCCAGCAGCCGAAGGACAGGGGGAAGTAATTCACCCCTCCACTTT. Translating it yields CASSRRTGGSNSPLHF.